This T cell receptor (beta chain) was found in a study of T cells after posttransplantation cyclophosphamide. Cyclophosphamide on days +3 and +4 followed busulfan-fludarabine conditioning and a marrow graft. Clones were sequenced by immunoSEQ multiplex PCR, and TCRdb holds only the in-frame ones, with some missing. The sample yields about 1,300 clones, under 80% seen once. The CDR3 covers 14 residues. Germline-derived CDR1 and CDR2 are MNHEY and SVGAGI. The V gene lost 7 bases and the J gene lost 7 bases, with 14 bases spanning the gap. The specimen comprised PBMCs, sampled about 220 days after allogeneic stem cell transplant with posttransplant cyclophosphamide. The sequence was obtained from a female patient in her 60s who received an allogeneic stem cell transplant from an unrelated donor, was CMV-positive, and had acute GVHD only. Some of the T cells might come from the graft donor. The chain combines TRBV6-5 with TRBJ1-6; no reliable D call. In DNA, the CDR3 is TGTGCCAGCACCCGTGGGCCGGGGAATTCACCCCTCCACTTT. Translated, it gives CASTRGPGNSPLHF.